Presented here are 25 T cell receptor beta chains from one specimen sequenced in a study of T cell repertoires in cytomegalovirus infection (dated by TCRdb to between 2019 and 2020). TCRdb names Illumina HiSeq 1500 as the instrument used. TCRdb took the public reads, trimmed them with fastp at Q25, ran MiXCR for clone calling and kept in-frame beta chains. Entries that share a CDR3 protein sequence are merged under the most common genes and DNA. This sample lists 200,000 to 300,000 distinct CDR3 sequences; roughly 9% were detected once. Clones ranked in the top ten supply roughly 16% of the sample. Sequencing was carried out using PBMCs. The receptors shown here come from a human donor in good health (CMV status not recorded). Some clones in this sample may be carry-over from other donors' samples.

This sequence joins TRBV20-1 and TRBJ2-7; D is perhaps TRBD2 (6 bases). The CDR3 length is 11 residues. The germline CDR1 and CDR2 sequences are DFQATT and SNEGSKA (reference sequence). The ends were cut back, 1 base at V and 5 bases at J, with 6 bases in the middle. CDR3 protein: CSARGLDEQYF. CDR3 DNA sequence: TGCAGTGCTAGAGGACTAGACGAGCAGTACTTC.

This clonotype was picked up many times. The V call is TRBV20-1, the J call TRBJ1-6; 7 bases match TRBD1. The CDR3 runs 15 residues. The germline CDR1 and CDR2 sequences are DFQATT and SNEGSKA (reference sequence). Trimming at V came to 8 bases and at J to 0 bases, leaving 7 bases not matched to a gene. The CDR3 DNA follows: TGCAGTTCACCGACAGGGAGCTCCTATAATTCACCCCTCCACTTT. Amino acids: CSSPTGSSYNSPLHF.

This clonotype was observed at least ten times. J is TRBJ1-5 and V is TRBV7-2; perhaps TRBD1 as D (6 bases). The CDR3 has 14 residues. The germline V gene has CDR1 SGHTA and CDR2 FQGNSA. The germline V and J ends were trimmed by 3 bases and 5 bases, with 11 bases remaining between them. CDR3 DNA: TGTGCCAGCAGCTTCAGGTCAGGGGATCAGCCCCAGCATTTT. Protein product: CASSFRSGDQPQHF. Full variable domain (rest looked up from reference TRBV7-2 and TRBJ1-5): GAGVSQSPSNKVTEKGKDVELRCDPISGHTALYWYRQSLGQGLEFLIYFQGNSAPDKSGLPSDRFSAERTGGSVSTLTIQRTQQEDSAVYLCASSFRSGDQPQHFGDGTRLSIL.

This clonotype was seen many times. This chain connects TRBV7-2 to TRBJ2-7, with D tentatively TRBD1 (6 bases). The CDR3 is 14 residues long. V was shortened by 2 bases and J by 1 base, with 9 bases between the two germline ends. The germline V gene encodes CDR1 SGHTA and CDR2 FQGNSA. The CDR3 loop is CASSLNQGSYEQYF. In nucleotides, the CDR3 is TGTGCCAGCAGCTTAAATCAGGGGTCCTACGAGCAGTACTTC.

This clonotype was counted at least ten times. The chain couples TRBV28 to TRBJ1-5; D perhaps matches TRBD1 (5 bases). Trimming removed 8 bases at V and 1 base at J, with 21 bases between. The V gene's germline CDR1 is MDHEN and CDR2 SYDVKM. This CDR3 comprises 17 residues. The CDR3 is CASATSRRGLSNQPQHF. The CDR3 DNA reads as TGTGCCAGCGCTACCTCTCGGAGGGGACTAAGCAATCAGCCCCAGCATTTT.

This clonotype has just a few counts. The CDR3 DNA sequence: TGTGCCATCAGTGAGGGCCCGGACAATGAGCAGTTCTTC. Amino acids: CAISEGPDNEQFF. This rearrangement joins TRBV10-3 to TRBJ2-1; D is ambiguous. Trimming stripped 2 bases from V and 5 bases from J, with 7 bases between. The V gene's germline CDR1 is ENHRY and CDR2 SYGVKD. CDR3 length: 13 amino acids.

At least ten counts were recorded for this clonotype. The gene calls are TRBV7-9 and TRBJ2-7; D might be TRBD1 (5 bases). From germline, CDR1 is SEHNR and CDR2 FQNEAQ (reference sequence). This CDR3 is 14 amino acids long. Trimming removed 1 base at V and 3 bases at J, with 10 bases between. In nucleotides, the CDR3 is TGTGCCAGCAGCTTAGGACAGACGCGCTACGAGCAGTACTTC. Translating it yields CASSLGQTRYEQYF.

The chain uses TRBV20-1 and TRBJ2-5; possible D gene TRBD2, 6 bases. The CDR3 has 14 amino acids. The germline V gene encodes CDR1 DFQATT and CDR2 SNEGSKA (reference sequence). V lost 5 bases and J lost 6, with 19 bases in between. The CDR3 region has the DNA TGCAGTGCTCTGCGGGACCTGTCGGGAAAGACCCAGTACTTC. It codes for CSALRDLSGKTQYF.

This clonotype came up many times. This chain uses TRBV7-2 with TRBJ1-5, with a weak D call TRBD1 (5 bases). Between the trimmed V and J ends, which lost 3 bases and 6 bases, there was a span of 6 bases. The germline CDR1 and CDR2 sequences are SGHTA and FQGNSA. This CDR3 is 12 amino acids long. CDR3 in amino acids: CASSLDIQPQHF. As DNA, the CDR3 is TGTGCCAGCAGCTTGGACATTCAGCCCCAGCATTTT.

In its sample, this clonotype was seen many times. The chain joins TRBV7-6 to TRBJ2-2, with no clear D. The CDR3 runs 15 residues. Trimming removed 5 bases at V and 1 base at J, with 11 bases between. CDR1 and CDR2 (germline): SGHVS, FNYEAQ. CDR3 residues: CASSLRVVNTGELFF. The CDR3 nucleotides are TGTGCCAGCAGCCTACGTGTGGTGAACACCGGGGAGCTGTTTTTT.

V and J are TRBV6-2 or TRBV6-3 and TRBJ2-1, with D perhaps assigned TRBD1 or TRBD2 (5 bases each). Trimming removed 7 bases from V and 13 bases from J, with 20 bases in between. The germline V gene encodes CDR1 MNHEY and CDR2 SVGEGT. The CDR3 sequence is 13 residues long. The CDR3, as DNA: TGTGCCAGCAATATAGGGGAAGGGAGTATCCAGTTCTTC. Translation gives CASNIGEGSIQFF.

This clonotype was seen many times. This chain joins TRBV7-2 and TRBJ1-1; the D is unclear. V lost 5 bases, J lost 1 base, and 11 bases lay in between. Per the germline V gene, CDR1 is SGHTA and CDR2 is FQGNSA. This CDR3 contains 14 residues. CDR3 in amino acids: CASSHAGRNTEAFF. The CDR3 bases are TGTGCCAGCAGCCATGCCGGGCGGAACACTGAAGCTTTCTTT.

This clonotype was recorded many times. V is TRBV7-2 and J is TRBJ1-2; possibly TRBD1 for D (5 bases). V was pared by 0 bases and J by 4 bases, with 18 bases between. This CDR3 has 17 residues. Germline CDR1 is SGHTA and CDR2 is FQGNSA. The CDR3 loop reads CASSLADPGANAYGYTF. CDR3 coding DNA: TGTGCCAGCAGCTTAGCGGACCCCGGGGCCAACGCCTATGGCTACACCTTC.

This clonotype was detected a few times. The chain has TRBV29-1 and TRBJ1-2; 9 positions match TRBD1. CDR1 and CDR2 from the germline V gene are SQVTM and ANQGSEA. V dropped 5 bases and J dropped 8; count of bases not matched to a gene: 6. The CDR3 length is 12 residues. As DNA, the CDR3 is TGCAGCGTTCTGAGACAGGGGGACGGCTACACCTTC. This encodes CSVLRQGDGYTF.

The chain recombines TRBV10-3 with TRBJ2-3, with D possibly being TRBD2 (7 bases). The V gene's germline CDR1 is ENHRY and CDR2 SYGVKD. The germline V and J ends were trimmed by 3 bases and 5 bases, with 12 bases remaining between them. The CDR3 consists of 14 residues. DNA for the CDR3: TGTGCCATCAGTGAAAGGGGGGGTCGAGATACGCAGTATTTT. It is translated as CAISERGGRDTQYF.

V usage is TRBV7-2 and J usage is TRBJ1-2; D is undetermined. The germline gives CDR1 SGHTA, CDR2 FQGNSA. V was shortened by 2 bases and J by 7 bases, with 17 bases between the two germline ends. CDR3 size: 15 residues. The CDR3 loop is CASSLNIGKWGGYTF. In nucleotides, the CDR3 is TGTGCCAGCAGCTTAAATATTGGGAAATGGGGTGGCTACACCTTC.

This clonotype has ten or more counts. The chain's CDR3 is CASSDTGTANTYEQYF. The CDR3 DNA reads as TGTGCCAGCAGTGACACCGGGACAGCCAACACCTACGAGCAGTACTTC. The V call is TRBV6-4, the J call TRBJ2-7; 7 bases match TRBD1. From germline, CDR1 is MRHNA and CDR2 SNTAGT. The V and J ends lost 2 bases and 2 bases, in that order; junction bases with no gene match: 9. The CDR3 runs 16 residues.

This clonotype was observed many times. CDR3 nucleotides: TGTGCCAGCAGCTTGCCGAAGTATGGCTACACCTTC. It yields the protein CASSLPKYGYTF. V gene TRBV7-9 combines with J gene TRBJ1-2; D gene uncertain. In germline, CDR1 is SEHNR, CDR2 FQNEAQ (reference sequence). V was pared by 3 bases and J by 5 bases, with 7 bases between. This CDR3 comprises 12 residues.

This clonotype came up many times. The gene calls are TRBV7-2 and TRBJ1-1; D gene ambiguous. Per the germline V gene, CDR1 is SGHTA and CDR2 is FQGNSA. This CDR3 has 13 residues. V lost 5 bases to trimming and J lost 1 base, with 8 bases between them. The CDR3 here is CASSPMGNTEAFF. The CDR3, as DNA: TGTGCCAGCAGCCCGATGGGGAACACTGAAGCTTTCTTT.

In its sample, this clonotype was seen a few times. The chain uses TRBV28 and TRBJ1-2; 9 positions match TRBD1. Germline-derived CDR1 and CDR2 are MDHEN and SYDVKM. The CDR3 loop spans 15 amino acids. After removal of 4 bases from V and 1 base from J, the junction contained 4 bases not matched to a gene. The CDR3 DNA follows: TGTGCCAGCAGTTCGATGGGACAGGGTAACTATGGCTACACCTTC. The encoded protein is CASSSMGQGNYGYTF.

The CDR3 nucleotides are TGTGCTAGTGCACCCTCGAACTCTGGAAACACCATATATTTT. Amino acid sequence: CASAPSNSGNTIYF. J is TRBJ1-3 and V is TRBV12-5; D is ambiguous. The germline V gene encodes CDR1 LGHNT and CDR2 FRNRAP. The CDR3 length is 14 residues. With 7 bases removed from V and 0 bases from J, the gap between germline ends came to 10 bases. Variable domain in full (rest from reference TRBV12-5 and TRBJ1-3): DARVTQTPRHKVTEMGQEVTMRCQPILGHNTVFWYRQTMMQGLELLAYFRNRAPLDDSGMPKDRFSAEMPDATLATLKIQPSEPRDSAVYFCASAPSNSGNTIYFGEGSWLTVV.

This clonotype has at least ten counts. V usage is TRBV7-2 and J usage is TRBJ2-7; 9 bases agree with TRBD1. Germline V gives CDR1 SGHTA, CDR2 FQGNSA. The V and J ends lost 3 bases and 5 bases, in that order; junction bases with no gene match: 2. The CDR3 has 13 amino acids. CDR3 loop: CASSFWDRDEQYF. CDR3 nucleotides: TGTGCCAGCAGCTTCTGGGACAGGGACGAGCAGTACTTC.

The sample holds many counts of this clonotype. This chain links TRBV7-2 with TRBJ1-4, with TRBD1 identical over 8 bases. Germline V gene data show CDR1 as SGHTA and CDR2 as FQGNSA. V lost 5 bases and J lost 8; bases outside the gene matches: 7. The CDR3 length is 14 residues. The CDR3 DNA is TGTGCCAGCAGCGTAACGACAGGGGCCGAAAAACTGTTTTTT. Its protein is CASSVTTGAEKLFF.

V gene TRBV28 combines with J gene TRBJ2-7; tentatively, D is TRBD1 (5 bases). V dropped 10 bases and J dropped 0 bases, with 10 bases sitting between them. Germline V gene lookup returns CDR1 MDHEN and CDR2 SYDVKM. CDR3 size: 12 residues. The CDR3 spells CATRQNSYEQYF. The CDR3 bases are TGTGCCACCCGACAGAACTCCTACGAGCAGTACTTC.

The chain is built from TRBV20-1 and TRBJ2-1, with 13 bases aligning to TRBD2. The CDR3 has 17 residues. CDR1 DFQATT and CDR2 SNEGSKA come from the germline V gene (reference sequence). J gave up 3 bases and V 3 bases, and 8 bases lay outside the gene matches. The CDR3 is CSARRLAGGSLYNEQFF. The CDR3, as DNA: TGCAGTGCTAGGCGACTAGCGGGGGGCTCTCTCTACAATGAGCAGTTCTTC.